Each of the 7 T cell receptor beta chains below was sequenced from the same sample in a study of long-term antiretroviral therapy in people with HIV. At the survey level, the v3.0 immunoSEQ assay was run. This table comes from immunoSEQ multiplex PCR, and its TCRdb copy is limited to in-frame clones, with some not included. In the table there are about 25,000 clones, about 86% of which are singletons. The sequencing here drew on unsorted PBMCs, taken 1.2 years after starting antiretroviral therapy. Receptor source: a middle-aged man with HIV.

This chain joins TRBV28 and TRBJ1-4; D may be TRBD1 (6 bases). This CDR3 has 17 amino acids. The V end lost 7 bases, the J end lost 7 bases, and 25 bases lay between the germline ends. Per the germline V gene, CDR1 is MDHEN and CDR2 is SYDVKM. The CDR3 coding sequence is TGTGCCAGCACAAACTCGTGGGTACAGGGTGAGGCTGAAAAACTGTTTTTT. Its translation is CASTNSWVQGEAEKLFF.

The chain is built from TRBV6-6 and TRBJ2-1, with TRBD2 identical over 8 bases. Germline values: CDR1 MNHNY, CDR2 SVGAGI (reference sequence). CDR3 length equals 15 residues. Trimming cost V 2 bases and J 7 bases; bases outside gene matches: 7. CDR3 sequence (DNA): TGTGCCAGCAGTTACCCTTTGCGGGGGGAAAATGAGCAGTTCTTC. It is translated as CASSYPLRGENEQFF.

The rearrangement links TRBV7-9 to TRBJ2-7; D ambiguous. Germline assignment: CDR1 SEHNR and CDR2 FQNEAQ (reference sequence). This CDR3 spans 11 amino acids. V shed 5 bases and J shed 6 bases, with 8 bases lying between them. CDR3 DNA: TGTGCCAGCAGCCAAGGAACCGAGCAGTACTTC. Translation: CASSQGTEQYF.

V is TRBV28 and J is TRBJ1-2; the match to TRBD1 covers 8 bases. The CDR3 has 16 residues. After removal of 5 bases from V and 3 bases from J, the junction contained 11 bases not matched to a gene. Germline values: CDR1 MDHEN, CDR2 SYDVKM. CDR3 in amino acids: CASSPWAGGADYGYTF. In DNA, the CDR3 is TGTGCCAGCAGTCCCTGGGCAGGGGGCGCTGACTATGGCTACACCTTC.

The V call is TRBV19, the J call TRBJ2-6; no definite D call. The CDR3 sequence is 13 residues long. Germline V gene sequence: CDR1 LNHDA, CDR2 SQIVND (reference sequence). V lost 5 bases to trimming and J lost 0 bases, with 2 bases between them. CDR3 sequence reads: CASSPSGANVLTF. The CDR3 DNA follows: TGTGCCAGTAGTCCCTCTGGGGCCAACGTCCTGACTTTC. The whole variable domain, filled in from reference TRBV19 and TRBJ2-6, reads DGGITQSPKYLFRKEGQNVTLSCEQNLNHDAMYWYRQDPGQGLRLIYYSQIVNDFQKGDIAEGYSVSREKKESFPLTVTSAQKNPTAFYLCASSPSGANVLTFGAGSRLTVL.

The sample holds a few counts of this clone. The CDR3 is CASSQGTAGNTIYF. The CDR3 DNA reads as TGTGCCAGCAGCCAAGGGACAGCTGGAAACACCATATATTTT. V gene TRBV14 combines with J gene TRBJ1-3; D possibly corresponds to TRBD1 (6 bases). With 1 base removed from V and 2 bases from J, the gap between germline ends came to 6 bases. Germline assignment: CDR1 SGHDN and CDR2 FVKESK. This CDR3 spans 14 amino acids.

A few counts support this clone. The chain is built from TRBV5-1 and TRBJ1-2, with 8 bases lining up with TRBD1. The CDR3 contains 14 residues. V trimming: 2 bases; J trimming: 2 bases; junction bases outside the gene matches: 2. Germline-derived CDR1 and CDR2 are SGHRS and YFSETQ. CDR3 sequence reads: CASSFGQGNYGYTF. CDR3 in DNA: TGCGCCAGCAGCTTCGGACAGGGAAACTATGGCTACACCTTC.